This T cell receptor (beta chain) was captured by sequencing in a study of blood T cell repertoires in COVID-19. Study details: T cells, B-cell-depleted T cells, or PBMCs supplied cDNA or gDNA.

The germline V and J ends were trimmed by 4 bases and 5 bases, with 18 bases remaining between them. Per germline, CDR1 MNHEY and CDR2 SMNVEV (reference sequence). CDR3 length: 15 amino acids. Clones were read by immunoSEQ multiplex PCR, and TCRdb kept only the in-frame ones, dropping some. This sample yields about 74,000 clones, of which around 88% are seen a single time; about 4.8% belongs to the top ten. The TCR originated in an elderly woman with acute or convalescent COVID-19. The sequencing sample was made of peripheral blood. The chain carries TRBV27 and TRBJ2-7; TRBD2 might be the D (6 bases). CDR3 nucleotide sequence: TGTGCCAGCAGTTCCCCGACTAGTGTGAGAAACGAGCAGTACTTC. Translation gives CASSSPTSVRNEQYF.